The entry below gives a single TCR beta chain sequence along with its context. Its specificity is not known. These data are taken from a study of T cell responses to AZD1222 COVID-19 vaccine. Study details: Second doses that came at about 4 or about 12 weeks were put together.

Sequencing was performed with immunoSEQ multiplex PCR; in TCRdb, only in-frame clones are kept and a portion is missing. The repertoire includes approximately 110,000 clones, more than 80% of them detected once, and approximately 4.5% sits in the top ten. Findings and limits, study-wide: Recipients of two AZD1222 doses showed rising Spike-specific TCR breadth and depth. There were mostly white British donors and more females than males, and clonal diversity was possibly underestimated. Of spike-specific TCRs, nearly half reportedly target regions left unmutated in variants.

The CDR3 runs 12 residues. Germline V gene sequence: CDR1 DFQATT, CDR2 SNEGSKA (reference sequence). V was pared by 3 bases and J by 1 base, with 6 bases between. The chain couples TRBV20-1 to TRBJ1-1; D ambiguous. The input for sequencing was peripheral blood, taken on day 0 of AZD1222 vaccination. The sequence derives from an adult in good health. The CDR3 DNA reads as TGCAGTGCTAGTAGTTGGAACACTGAAGCTTTCTTT. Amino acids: CSASSWNTEAFF.